One sample yielded the 18 T cell receptor beta chains listed below, sequenced in a study of T cell responses to AZD1222 COVID-19 vaccine. Sequenced by immunoSEQ multiplex PCR; TCRdb stores in-frame clones only, minus some. This table holds over 120,000 clones, about 86% found once. The source was peripheral blood, collected 28 days after the second AZD1222 dose. Receptors originate from an adult who received the AZD1222 COVID-19 vaccine.

V is TRBV6-4 and J is TRBJ1-2; 8 bases match TRBD1. From germline, CDR1 is MRHNA and CDR2 SNTAGT. The CDR3 has 15 amino acids. The J segment lost 0 bases and the V segment lost 5 bases, leaving 5 bases of the junction unmatched. CDR3 residues: CASSQGQGPNYGYTF. The CDR3 region has the DNA TGTGCCAGCAGTCAAGGACAGGGCCCTAACTATGGCTACACCTTC.

The chain links TRBV13 to TRBJ2-1, with 8 bases aligning to TRBD2. CDR1 is PRHDT, CDR2 FYEKMQ, per germline (reference sequence). Germline trimming cut 0 bases from V and 8 bases from J; bases unmatched to any gene: 12. The CDR3 runs to 17 residues. CDR3 residues: CASSLGHLGRARDEQFF. The CDR3, as DNA: TGTGCCAGCAGCTTAGGGCACCTCGGGAGGGCCCGGGATGAGCAGTTCTTC. Full variable domain (outside the CDR3, taken from reference TRBV13 and TRBJ2-1): AAGVIQSPRHLIKEKRETATLKCYPIPRHDTVYWYQQGPGQDPQFLISFYEKMQSDKGSIPDRFSAQQFSDYHSELNMSSLELGDSALYFCASSLGHLGRARDEQFFGPGTRLTVL.

This chain uses TRBV6-4 with TRBJ2-7; 9 bases are shared with TRBD1. This CDR3 has 14 amino acids. CDR1 is MRHNA, CDR2 SNTAGT, per germline. V was clipped by 4 bases and J by 5 bases; unmatched bases: 6. The CDR3 DNA is TGTGCCAGCAGTGGGGACAGGGTATATCACGAGCAGTACTTC. This sequence encodes CASSGDRVYHEQYF.

V and J are TRBV11-2 and TRBJ2-1, with D possibly TRBD2 on 5 matching bases. V was trimmed by 1 base and J by 2 bases, leaving 15 bases between them. CDR3 size: 17 residues. CDR1 and CDR2 (germline): SGHAT, FQNNGV. In nucleotides, the CDR3 is TGTGCCAGCAGCTTAGGATCCGGGGTCACTACCTACAATGAGCAGTTCTTC. Residues: CASSLGSGVTTYNEQFF.

V and J are TRBV19 and TRBJ2-3; D gene ambiguous. The CDR3 contains 15 residues. V was pared by 6 bases and J by 2 bases, with 15 bases between. Germline V gene lookup returns CDR1 LNHDA and CDR2 SQIVND (reference sequence). CDR3 in amino acids: CASRNLGSTTDTQYF. CDR3 DNA: TGTGCCAGTAGGAATCTCGGATCCACCACAGATACGCAGTATTTT.

The genes are TRBV5-1 and TRBJ1-2; tentatively, D is TRBD1 (5 bases). CDR3 length: 15 amino acids. V lost 1 base to trimming and J lost 6 bases, with 16 bases between them. Germline V gene lookup returns CDR1 SGHRS and CDR2 YFSETQ. CDR3 region: CASSLSPQGRDGYTF. CDR3 in DNA: TGCGCCAGCAGCTTGAGTCCGCAGGGCCGGGATGGCTACACCTTC. Drawing the rest from reference TRBV5-1 and TRBJ1-2, the complete variable domain is KAGVTQTPRYLIKTRGQQVTLSCSPISGHRSVSWYQQTPGQGLQFLFEYFSETQRNKGNFPGRFSGRQFSNSRSEMNVSTLELGDSALYLCASSLSPQGRDGYTFGSGTRLTVV.

The V and J genes are TRBV5-1 and TRBJ2-1; 9 bases map to TRBD1. CDR3 length: 15 amino acids. Germline CDR1 SGHRS, CDR2 YFSETQ. Germline trimming cut 3 bases from V and 9 bases from J; bases unmatched to any gene: 10. The CDR3: CASSSWTGEEGEQFF. The CDR3 DNA reads as TGCGCCAGCAGCTCCTGGACAGGGGAAGAGGGTGAGCAGTTCTTC.

V gene TRBV4-2 combines with J gene TRBJ2-1; weak D call: TRBD2 (5 bases). Germline V CDR1 and CDR2: LGHNA, YNFKEQ. The ends were cut back, 0 bases at V and 8 bases at J, with 5 bases in the middle. There are 12 residues in the CDR3. For the CDR3, the DNA is TGTGCCAGCAGCCAAGACGGGGATGAGCAGTTCTTC. This encodes CASSQDGDEQFF.

This chain uses TRBV7-8 with TRBJ1-4; D is perhaps TRBD1 (5 bases). CDR1 and CDR2 (germline): SGHVS, FQNEAQ. Trimming cost V 5 bases and J 7 bases, with 11 bases left between them. The CDR3 loop spans 13 amino acids. CDR3 residues: CASSRGSSEKLFF. In nucleotides, the CDR3 is TGTGCCAGCAGCCGGGGGAGTAGTGAAAAACTGTTTTTT.

This chain joins TRBV5-1 and TRBJ2-2, with 7 bases identical to TRBD1. The germline CDR1 and CDR2 sequences are SGHRS and YFSETQ. The CDR3 consists of 15 residues. Trimming took 4 bases from V and 2 from J; bases not matched to a gene: 5. The CDR3 protein is CASSPQGGNTGELFF. In nucleotides, the CDR3 is TGCGCCAGCAGCCCCCAAGGGGGCAACACCGGGGAGCTGTTTTTT.

J is TRBJ2-1 and V is TRBV7-8; D gene unclear. CDR1 and CDR2 (germline): SGHVS, FQNEAQ. V gave up 5 bases and J gave up 12 bases, with 17 bases separating them. The CDR3 is 13 amino acids. The DNA of the CDR3 is TGTGCCAGCAGCCCCTCGAGCGCCGTTGGGCAGTTCTTC. Protein: CASSPSSAVGQFF.

J is TRBJ1-1 and V is TRBV3-1 (or the pseudogene TRBV3-2); weak D call: TRBD1 (5 bases). There are 12 residues in the CDR3. V shed 4 bases and J shed 10 bases, with 13 bases lying between them. Per germline, CDR1 LGHDT and CDR2 YNNKEL (reference sequence). The CDR3: CASSPQRGLAFF. The CDR3 bases are TGTGCCAGCAGCCCTCAGCGGGGGTTAGCTTTCTTT.

The chain uses TRBV9 and TRBJ2-1; no clear D gene. In germline, CDR1 is SGDLS, CDR2 YYNGEE. V was clipped by 4 bases and J by 7 bases, with 12 bases between them. The CDR3 runs 13 residues. The DNA of the CDR3 is TGTGCCAGCAGCACCAGACTGGTTAATGAGCAGTTCTTC. Its protein product is CASSTRLVNEQFF. The complete variable domain, with remaining parts taken from reference TRBV9 and TRBJ2-1, reads DSGVTQTPKHLITATGQRVTLRCSPRSGDLSVYWYQQSLDQGLQFLIQYYNGEERAKGNILERFSAQQFPDLHSELNLSSLELGDSALYFCASSTRLVNEQFFGPGTRLTVL.

The J gene is TRBJ2-7, the V gene TRBV7-8, with 7 bases lining up with TRBD2. V lost 5 bases to trimming and J lost 3 bases; unmatched junction nucleotides: 7. CDR1 is SGHVS and CDR2 is FQNEAQ in the germline V gene. The CDR3 has 14 amino acids. The DNA for the CDR3 is TGTGCCAGCAGCCCCAGGGCGGGAGTCTACGAGCAGTACTTC. Encoded protein: CASSPRAGVYEQYF.

J is TRBJ2-1 and V is TRBV18; 11 bases align to TRBD1. The germline CDR1 and CDR2 sequences are KGHSH and LQKENI. V was pared by 3 bases and J by 10 bases, with 5 bases of the junction left unmatched. The CDR3 has 14 residues. CDR3 protein: CASSPGQGVREQFF. The CDR3 DNA reads as TGTGCCAGCTCACCGGGACAGGGGGTTCGGGAGCAGTTCTTC.

The chain employs TRBV6-5 and TRBJ1-5; unclear D gene. Germline-derived CDR1 and CDR2 are MNHEY and SVGAGI. The V end lost 5 bases, the J end lost 6 bases, and 11 bases lay between the germline ends. The CDR3 extends over 13 amino acids. The CDR3 here is CASSRGPPQPQHF. CDR3 sequence (DNA): TGTGCCAGCAGTCGGGGTCCCCCTCAGCCCCAGCATTTT.

This clone came up a few times. The chain is built from TRBV7-9 and TRBJ2-6; 9 bases align to TRBD1. Germline values: CDR1 SEHNR, CDR2 FQNEAQ (reference sequence). This CDR3 is built from 18 residues. V dropped 1 base and J dropped 1; count of bases not matched to a gene: 5. CDR3 bases: TGTGCCAGCAGCTTAGTGGGACAGGGTAGGTCTGGGGCCAACGTCCTGACTTTC. This encodes CASSLVGQGRSGANVLTF.

The chain has TRBV28 and TRBJ1-1, with a weak D call TRBD1 (6 bases). V was cut by 4 bases and J by 3 bases, with 15 bases left in between. The CDR3 is 15 amino acids. Germline V gene data show CDR1 as MDHEN and CDR2 as SYDVKM. CDR3 amino acids: CASSWARTEYTEAFF. CDR3 bases: TGTGCCAGCAGTTGGGCCCGGACAGAATACACTGAAGCTTTCTTT.